This T cell receptor (beta chain) was captured by sequencing in a study of T cell responses to AZD1222 COVID-19 vaccine. The study, taken as a whole, reports: Repertoires were collected only later (after the peak T cell response had occurred). Vaccine-associated CD4 TCRs ranged over spike, dominating at 160-218 and 743-854.

With regard to this clone: The antigen remains unidentified.

CDR3 length: 13 residues. V lost 6 bases, J lost 2 bases, and 10 bases lay in between. Doses given second, at about 4 or about 12 weeks, were pooled. Here immunoSEQ multiplex PCR was the method, and the copy in TCRdb shows in-frame clones only, minus some. Among 250,000 to 300,000 clones listed, 90% to 95% were seen once. The sequencing here drew on peripheral blood, taken 28 days after the second AZD1222 dose. This TCR was sampled from an adult who received the AZD1222 COVID-19 vaccine. The rearrangement joins TRBV12-3 or TRBV12-4 to TRBJ1-1, with no clear D. This CDR3 reads CASRMTLNTEAFF. The DNA of the CDR3 is TGTGCCAGCAGAATGACACTCAACACTGAAGCTTTCTTT.